Shown below are 8 T cell receptor beta chains from a single sample sequenced in a study of T cell responses to AZD1222 COVID-19 vaccine. Generated by immunoSEQ multiplex PCR, the TCRdb table keeps only in-frame clones and is missing some. The data contain 130,000 or so clones, 92% of them singletons. The specimen comprised peripheral blood, sampled on day 0 of AZD1222 vaccination. These receptors originate from an adult in good health.

In its sample, this clone was seen once. This chain joins TRBV24-1 and TRBJ2-1, with TRBD1 as a possible D gene (6 bases). V lost 7 bases and J lost 2, with 14 bases in between. CDR3 length: 15 residues. Germline lookup yields CDR1 KGHDR and CDR2 SFDVKD. The CDR3 loop reads CATRTNRDAYNEQFF. As DNA, the CDR3 is TGTGCCACCAGGACAAACAGGGATGCCTACAATGAGCAGTTCTTC.

The chain is built from TRBV6-6 and TRBJ1-1; possibly TRBD1 for D (5 bases). V lost 7 bases, J lost 4 bases, and 16 bases lay in between. Germline assignment: CDR1 MNHNY and CDR2 SVGAGI (reference sequence). This CDR3 comprises 14 residues. The CDR3 DNA reads as TGTGCCAGCAACACCGTAGTGGGGACCACTGAAGCTTTCTTT. This sequence encodes CASNTVVGTTEAFF.

This rearrangement joins TRBV19 to TRBJ1-2, with 8 bases aligning to TRBD1. The trim removed 7 bases at V and 4 bases at J, leaving 5 bases unmatched. Germline V gene sequence: CDR1 LNHDA, CDR2 SQIVND (reference sequence). This CDR3 contains 13 residues. DNA of the CDR3: TGTGCCAGTACGGACAGGGCCGTCTATGGCTACACCTTC. Translated: CASTDRAVYGYTF.

This clone appeared a single time. The chain recombines TRBV4-3 with TRBJ2-3; possibly TRBD1 or TRBD2 for D (6 bases each). This CDR3 has 15 amino acids. CDR1 is LGHNA and CDR2 is YSLEER in the germline V gene. Trimming took 0 bases from V and 1 from J, leaving 8 bases between them. The CDR3 bases are TGCGCCAGCAGCCAAGATAGGGGGGGCACAGATACGCAGTATTTT. It translates to CASSQDRGGTDTQYF.

The rearrangement links TRBV7-2 to TRBJ2-7; TRBD1 aligns across 8 bases. The junction had 6 bases not matched to a gene; V was cut back by 2 bases and J by 6 bases. Germline CDR1 reads SGHTA; CDR2 reads FQGNSA. This CDR3 contains 14 residues. The CDR3 region is CASSLQGAFVEQYF. The CDR3 nucleotides read TGTGCCAGCAGCTTACAGGGGGCGTTTGTCGAGCAGTACTTC.

V and J are TRBV29-1 and TRBJ1-6; 9 nucleotides align to TRBD1. V shed 5 bases, J shed 7 bases, and the junction held 3 bases outside the gene matches. The CDR3 has 13 amino acids. Germline V gene lookup returns CDR1 SQVTM and CDR2 ANQGSEA. CDR3 loop: CSVSTGGNSPLHF. Written as DNA, the CDR3 is TGCAGCGTTTCGACAGGGGGGAATTCACCCCTCCACTTT. Complete variable domain (other parts from reference TRBV29-1 and TRBJ1-6): SAVISQKPSRDICQRGTSLTIQCQVDSQVTMMFWYRQQPGQSLTLIATANQGSEATYESGFVIDKFPISRPNLTFSTLTVSNMSPEDSSIYLCSVSTGGNSPLHFGNGTRLTVT.

This clone appeared once. The chain couples TRBV11-3 to TRBJ2-3; TRBD1 aligns across 11 bases. The CDR3 has 18 amino acids. After removal of 1 base from V and 5 bases from J, the junction contained 11 bases not matched to a gene. CDR1 is SGHNT and CDR2 is YENEEA in the germline V gene. The CDR3 DNA follows: TGTGCCAGCAGCTTAGCCGGGACAGGGGGACGTCCGGGAGATACGCAGTATTTT. This codes for CASSLAGTGGRPGDTQYF.

There are a few counts of this clone. The chain couples TRBV20-1 to TRBJ2-2, with 14 bases identical to TRBD2. Germline V gives CDR1 DFQATT, CDR2 SNEGSKA (reference sequence). CDR3 length equals 16 residues. V was clipped by 3 bases and J by 5 bases; unmatched bases: 5. The CDR3 sequence: CSASRGLAGVTGELFF. DNA for the CDR3: TGCAGTGCTAGTAGGGGACTAGCGGGGGTGACCGGGGAGCTGTTTTTT.